These 23 T cell receptor beta chains were all obtained from the same sample, sequenced in a study of blood T cell repertoires in COVID-19. The table came from immunoSEQ multiplex PCR; TCRdb's copy has only in-frame clones and leaves some out. The sample has fewer than 150,000 clones; approximately 84% are singletons. What was sequenced was PBMCs or T cells enriched from blood (not recorded which). The receptors here all came from a woman younger than 35 who had been exposed to COVID-19.

The CDR3 DNA is TGTGCCAGCTCACCACCGGGGGCAGGTGGTACTAGAACGCAGTATTTT. This gives the protein CASSPPGAGGTRTQYF. The chain employs TRBV18 and TRBJ2-3, with D possibly matching TRBD1 (6 bases). The length of the CDR3 is 16 residues. V was clipped by 0 bases and J by 9 bases, with 19 bases between them. Germline CDR1 is KGHSH and CDR2 is LQKENI.

The J gene is TRBJ2-2, the V gene TRBV7-3, with a tentative D call TRBD2 (6 bases). This CDR3 spans 17 amino acids. The germline V gene has CDR1 SGHTA and CDR2 FQGTGA. V shed 1 base and J shed 7 bases, with 19 bases lying between them. This CDR3 reads CASSLSAGPSYGGELFF. In nucleotides, the CDR3 is TGTGCCAGCAGCTTAAGTGCGGGACCCTCTTACGGCGGGGAGCTGTTTTTT.

This clone has a single count. The V gene is TRBV7-4, the J gene TRBJ1-5; TRBD1 aligns across 7 bases. The CDR3 sequence is 17 residues long. J lost 2 bases, V lost 5 bases, and 12 bases had no gene match. The germline V gene has CDR1 SGHVT and CDR2 SQSDAQ. CDR3 coding DNA: TGTGCCAGCAGCGCCTCGGAGACAGGGCCTGGCAATCAGCCCCAGCATTTT. This gives the protein CASSASETGPGNQPQHF.

The chain combines TRBV18 with TRBJ1-1; 7 bases map to TRBD1. The germline V gene has CDR1 KGHSH and CDR2 LQKENI. The CDR3 is 16 residues long. After removal of 3 bases from V and 1 base from J, the junction contained 8 bases not matched to a gene. The chain's CDR3 is CASSPIFHRGNTEAFF. As DNA, the CDR3 is TGTGCCAGCTCACCGATCTTCCACAGGGGGAACACTGAAGCTTTCTTT.

The V and J genes are TRBV19 and TRBJ1-2, with 7 bases lining up with TRBD1. There are 16 residues in the CDR3. CDR1 is LNHDA, CDR2 SQIVND, per germline (reference sequence). V was pared by 3 bases and J by 5 bases, with 12 bases of the junction left unmatched. CDR3 residues: CASSMGRGPRMYGYTF. For the CDR3, the DNA is TGTGCCAGTAGTATGGGTAGGGGGCCGCGGATGTATGGCTACACCTTC.

The chain is built from TRBV7-2 and TRBJ2-1, with D possibly being TRBD2 (6 bases). The CDR3 has 15 amino acids. Between the trimmed V and J ends, which lost 5 bases and 8 bases, there was a span of 19 bases. Germline CDR1 and CDR2: SGHTA and FQGNSA. This CDR3 reads CASSPGGASKHEQFF. CDR3 DNA: TGTGCCAGCAGCCCCGGGGGAGCTAGCAAGCATGAGCAGTTCTTC.

This clone was counted once. The chain has TRBV7-2 and TRBJ2-3; 10 positions match TRBD2. The length of the CDR3 is 15 residues. V lost 5 bases to trimming and J lost 2 bases; unmatched junction nucleotides: 4. In germline, CDR1 is SGHTA, CDR2 FQGNSA. The CDR3 region has the DNA TGTGCCAGCAGCCAGCTAGCGGGGGACACAGATACGCAGTATTTT. The encoded protein is CASSQLAGDTDTQYF.

The chain employs TRBV30 and TRBJ2-1, with 14 bases lining up with TRBD2. Germline trimming cut 0 bases from V and 4 bases from J; bases unmatched to any gene: 11. The CDR3 totals 19 residues. CDR1 is GTSNPN and CDR2 is SVGIG in the germline V gene (reference sequence). As DNA, the CDR3 is TGTGCCTGGAGTGTAACGAGACTAGCGGGAGGGATACCTTACAATGAGCAGTTCTTC. Translated, it gives CAWSVTRLAGGIPYNEQFF.

The chain's CDR3 is CASSLVGPPGADTQYF. DNA of the CDR3: TGTGCCAGCAGCTTAGTAGGTCCACCGGGAGCAGATACGCAGTATTTT. The chain joins TRBV11-2 to TRBJ2-3; the D gene is possibly TRBD2 (6 bases). Deletions cut 1 base from V and 4 bases from J, with 15 bases between. The length of the CDR3 is 16 residues. CDR1 is SGHAT, CDR2 FQNNGV, per germline.

This sequence joins TRBV2 and TRBJ2-5, with a weak D call TRBD2 (6 bases). The V gene lost 4 bases and the J gene lost 3 bases, with 15 bases spanning the gap. The CDR3 is made up of 15 amino acids. Germline V gives CDR1 SNHLY, CDR2 FYNNEI. The CDR3 sequence: CASSAGTPVKETQYF. In nucleotides, the CDR3 is TGTGCCAGCAGTGCCGGGACTCCTGTAAAAGAGACCCAGTACTTC. The whole variable domain, remainder taken from reference TRBV2 and TRBJ2-5, is EPEVTQTPSHQVTQMGQEVILRCVPISNHLYFYWYRQILGQKVEFLVSFYNNEISEKSEIFDDQFSVERPDGSNFTLKIRSTKLEDSAMYFCASSAGTPVKETQYFGPGTRLLVL.

The gene calls are TRBV21-1 and TRBJ2-1; the table's D call of TRBD2 was not tested on the DNA. TRBV21-1 is noted as a pseudogene. The CDR3 runs 21 residues. CDR3 sequence: CASSTYFRASGRVSNYNEQFF. DNA for the CDR3: TGTGCCAGCAGCACCTACTTTAGGGCTAGCGGGAGGGTAAGTAACTACAATGAGCAGTTCTTC.

The genes are TRBV5-6 and TRBJ2-3, with 7 nucleotides matching TRBD1. This CDR3 is built from 15 residues. The V segment lost 4 bases and the J segment 5 bases; nucleotides outside the gene matches: 10. Germline CDR1 SGHDT, CDR2 YYEEEE. For the CDR3, the DNA is TGTGCCAGCAGCCCGACAGGGATGTACAGAGATACGCAGTATTTT. Translation: CASSPTGMYRDTQYF.

V and J are TRBV28 and TRBJ1-5; 10 bases fit TRBD1. The V gene's germline CDR1 is MDHEN and CDR2 SYDVKM. The CDR3 consists of 16 residues. Unmatched junction bases numbered 8, after V lost 3 bases and J lost 6 bases. DNA for the CDR3: TGTGCCAGCAGTTTTATCGGGACAGGGGACGGTCAGCCCCAGCATTTT. This gives the protein CASSFIGTGDGQPQHF.

The chain couples TRBV6-5 to TRBJ1-2; 7 bases align to TRBD1. The CDR3 spans 14 residues. Trimming cost V 6 bases and J 8 bases; bases outside gene matches: 12. The germline CDR1 and CDR2 sequences are MNHEY and SVGAGI. The CDR3 DNA sequence: TGTGCCAGCAGGCAACAGGGGATGATAAAGGGCTACACCTTC. It is translated as CASRQQGMIKGYTF.

This clone was found once. The chain carries TRBV19 and TRBJ2-7; unclear D gene. The ends were cut back, 3 bases at V and 1 base at J, with 13 bases in the middle. Germline CDR1 and CDR2: LNHDA and SQIVND (reference sequence). This CDR3 is built from 15 residues. The CDR3 DNA reads as TGTGCCAGTAGTATGTGGCTAGAGGCGTCCTACGAGCAGTACTTC. Translating it yields CASSMWLEASYEQYF.

V is TRBV3-1 (or the pseudogene TRBV3-2) and J is TRBJ1-5, with no clear D. V was cut by 0 bases and J by 4 bases, with 13 bases left in between. This CDR3 is 16 amino acids long. CDR1 LGHDT and CDR2 YNNKEL come from the germline V gene (reference sequence). The CDR3 nucleotides read TGTGCCAGCAGCCAAGATTTCGGTGGTAAAAATCAGCCCCAGCATTTT. It codes for CASSQDFGGKNQPQHF.

This clone was recorded only once. This chain links TRBV4-1 with TRBJ1-1, with 9 bases that match TRBD1. CDR1 and CDR2 from the germline V gene are MGHRA and YSYEKL. V lost 4 bases to trimming and J lost 3 bases; unmatched junction nucleotides: 12. The CDR3 extends over 17 amino acids. The CDR3 reads CASSLRPGTGKDTEAFF. As DNA, the CDR3 is TGCGCCAGCAGCCTTCGTCCCGGGACAGGGAAGGACACTGAAGCTTTCTTT.

The rearrangement links TRBV6-1 to TRBJ1-5; perhaps TRBD1 as D (6 bases). The CDR3 runs to 15 residues. The V and J ends lost 1 base and 4 bases respectively, with 11 bases between them. CDR1 and CDR2 from the germline V gene are MNHNS and SASEGT. The CDR3 here is CASSEELRGNQPQHF. The DNA of the CDR3 is TGTGCCAGCAGTGAAGAATTAAGGGGGAATCAGCCCCAGCATTTT.

This chain connects TRBV7-3 to TRBJ1-3; tentative D call: TRBD1 (6 bases). The V gene lost 5 bases and the J gene lost 0 bases, with 14 bases spanning the gap. The CDR3 contains 16 residues. CDR1 is SGHTA, CDR2 FQGTGA, per germline. As DNA, the CDR3 is TGTGCCAGCAGCCCCCAGGGGCAGAGCTCTGGAAACACCATATATTTT. This translates into CASSPQGQSSGNTIYF.

DNA of the CDR3: TGTGCCAGCAGTTTTGAGGGGGGGGATAAGAGGTATGGCTACACCTTC. It is translated as CASSFEGGDKRYGYTF. This chain connects TRBV28 to TRBJ1-2; D may be TRBD1 (6 bases). The germline CDR1 and CDR2 sequences are MDHEN and SYDVKM. V lost 3 bases and J lost 5, with 19 bases in between. This CDR3 comprises 16 residues.

This chain uses TRBV5-6 with TRBJ2-7, with TRBD1 identical over 8 bases. This CDR3 has 15 amino acids. The V and J ends lost 1 base and 2 bases, in that order; junction bases with no gene match: 5. CDR1 and CDR2 (germline): SGHDT, YYEEEE. The CDR3 DNA sequence: TGTGCCAGCAGCTTGTCTGGGACAGGACCCTACGAGCAGTACTTC. Its protein product is CASSLSGTGPYEQYF.

This chain links TRBV5-1 with TRBJ1-4; D remains ambiguous. The V gene lost 0 bases and the J gene lost 7 bases, with 13 bases spanning the gap. Germline CDR1 is SGHRS and CDR2 is YFSETQ. The CDR3 sequence is 15 residues long. CDR3 amino acids: CASSLAGVGVEKLFF. CDR3 DNA sequence: TGCGCCAGCAGCTTGGCCGGGGTTGGGGTTGAAAAACTGTTTTTT. Variable domain in full (rest from reference TRBV5-1 and TRBJ1-4): KAGVTQTPRYLIKTRGQQVTLSCSPISGHRSVSWYQQTPGQGLQFLFEYFSETQRNKGNFPGRFSGRQFSNSRSEMNVSTLELGDSALYLCASSLAGVGVEKLFFGSGTQLSVL.

The genes are TRBV27 and TRBJ1-2; 12 positions agree with TRBD1. The length of the CDR3 is 15 residues. The germline gives CDR1 MNHEY, CDR2 SMNVEV (reference sequence). Trimming at V came to 5 bases and at J to 4 bases, leaving 5 bases not matched to a gene. For the CDR3, the DNA is TGTGCCAGCAGTACCGGGACAGGGGGCGTCTATGGCTACACCTTC. Its translation: CASSTGTGGVYGYTF.